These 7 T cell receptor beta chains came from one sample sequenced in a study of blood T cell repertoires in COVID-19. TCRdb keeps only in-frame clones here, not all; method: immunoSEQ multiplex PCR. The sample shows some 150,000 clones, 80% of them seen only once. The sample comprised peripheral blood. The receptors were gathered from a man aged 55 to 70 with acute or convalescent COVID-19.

The CDR3 region is CASSRGDVTDTQYF. The CDR3 coding sequence is TGTGCCAGCAGTCGGGGGGATGTCACAGATACGCAGTATTTT. The V gene is TRBV6-5, the J gene TRBJ2-3; 7 nucleotides agree with TRBD2. The trim removed 5 bases at V and 2 bases at J, leaving 4 bases unmatched. This CDR3 spans 14 amino acids. CDR1 and CDR2 (germline): MNHEY, SVGAGI.

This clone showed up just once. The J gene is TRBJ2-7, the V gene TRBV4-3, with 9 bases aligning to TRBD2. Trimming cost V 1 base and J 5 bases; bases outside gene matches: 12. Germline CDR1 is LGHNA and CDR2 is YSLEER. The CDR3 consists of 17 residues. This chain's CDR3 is CASSQALLREGPNEQYF. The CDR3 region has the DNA TGCGCCAGCAGCCAAGCCCTCTTGCGGGAGGGCCCCAACGAGCAGTACTTC.

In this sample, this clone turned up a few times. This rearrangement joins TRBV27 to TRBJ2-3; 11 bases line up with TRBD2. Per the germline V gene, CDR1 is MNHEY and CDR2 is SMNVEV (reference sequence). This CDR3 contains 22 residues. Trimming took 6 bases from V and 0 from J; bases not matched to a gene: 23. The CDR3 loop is CASRPTGRGSGGAEGSTDTQYF. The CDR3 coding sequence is TGTGCCAGCAGACCGACAGGGCGGGGTAGCGGGGGGGCCGAGGGGAGCACAGATACGCAGTATTTT.

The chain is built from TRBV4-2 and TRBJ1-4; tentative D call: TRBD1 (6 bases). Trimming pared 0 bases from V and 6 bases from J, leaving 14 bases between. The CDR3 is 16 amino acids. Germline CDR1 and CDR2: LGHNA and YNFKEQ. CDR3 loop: CASSQERNRAHEKLFF. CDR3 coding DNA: TGTGCCAGCAGCCAAGAGCGCAACAGGGCCCATGAAAAACTGTTTTTT.

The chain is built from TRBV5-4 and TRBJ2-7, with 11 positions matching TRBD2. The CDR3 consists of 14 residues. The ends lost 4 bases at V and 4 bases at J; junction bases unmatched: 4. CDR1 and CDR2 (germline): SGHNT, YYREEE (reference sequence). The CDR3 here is CASSQTSGKYEQYF. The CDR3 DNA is TGTGCCAGCAGCCAGACTAGCGGGAAGTACGAGCAGTACTTC.

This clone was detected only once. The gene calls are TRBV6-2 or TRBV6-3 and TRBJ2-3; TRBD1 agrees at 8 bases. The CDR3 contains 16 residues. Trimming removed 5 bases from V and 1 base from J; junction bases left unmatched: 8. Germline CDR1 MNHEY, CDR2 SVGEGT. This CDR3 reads CASSPTGVMGTDTQYF. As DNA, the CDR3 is TGTGCCAGCAGTCCGACAGGGGTTATGGGCACAGATACGCAGTATTTT.

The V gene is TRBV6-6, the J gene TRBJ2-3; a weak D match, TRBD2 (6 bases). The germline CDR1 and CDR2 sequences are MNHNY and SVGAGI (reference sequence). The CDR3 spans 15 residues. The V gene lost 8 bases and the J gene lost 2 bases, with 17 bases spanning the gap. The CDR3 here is CASGPGVSTTDTQYF. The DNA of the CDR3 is TGTGCCAGCGGGCCGGGGGTCAGTACCACAGATACGCAGTATTTT.